This TCR beta chain was sequenced for a study of blood T cell repertoires in COVID-19. Turning to the study itself: In each case, the material was cDNA or gDNA derived from T cells, B-cell-depleted T cells, or PBMCs.

This clone was observed once. The data were produced by immunoSEQ multiplex PCR, yet TCRdb's version contains in-frame clones alone and is incomplete. The sample has 97,000 or so clones; 82% are singletons. V was pared by 4 bases and J by 3 bases, with 16 bases between. Germline assignment: CDR1 SGHTA and CDR2 FQGNSA. This CDR3 is built from 16 residues. V gene TRBV7-2 combines with J gene TRBJ1-5; D is possibly TRBD1 (6 bases). The specimen was peripheral blood. This clonotype was sampled from a man aged 70-80 years with active or convalescent COVID-19. The CDR3 loop is CASSSGPGQVNQPQHF. CDR3 DNA sequence: TGTGCCAGCAGCTCTGGGCCGGGACAAGTCAATCAGCCCCAGCATTTT.